The T cell receptor beta chain under discussion was sequenced for a study of beta chain features in type 1 diabetes. Whole-study findings and limits: Relative to healthy donors, patients appeared to have naive, central memory and Treg TCRB repertoires that were more similar. There was a possibility that cDNA sequencing over-represented cells with high TCR expression. In every one of the four CD4+ subsets, TCRB CDR3s were moderately but significantly shorter in Type 1 diabetes patients.

Between the trimmed V and J ends, which lost 2 bases and 5 bases, there was a span of 9 bases. Germline-derived CDR1 and CDR2 are SGHVS and FNYEAQ. This CDR3 has 13 residues. This clone was detected a few times. Its antigen is unidentified. Every donor provided one heparinised blood draw, which averaged roughly 120 mL. Isolated RNA was reverse transcribed in full, so expressed TCRB transcripts were sequenced. Produced via immunoSEQ multiplex PCR; TCRdb's table is partial and in-frame only. Among about 650,000 clones, approximately 13% were seen once, and the ten largest hold approximately 0.11%. Sequencing was carried out using naive CD4+ T cells from blood. The chain has TRBV7-6 and TRBJ2-5; D not certain. The TCR originated in a man aged 25 to 40 with type 1 diabetes. CDR3 loop: CASSLMRQETQYF. The CDR3 DNA sequence: TGTGCCAGCAGCTTAATGAGGCAGGAGACCCAGTACTTC.